The T cell receptor (beta chain) described here comes from a study of blood T cells in healthy people across ages. This clonotype was seen repeatedly, ten times or more. A second PCR, run for roughly 7 to 12 cycles, used a sample-barcoded 5' primer plus a J-beta primer mix. From the 5' RACE reads, TCRdb called clonotypes with MiXCR, one entry per CDR3 protein. The sample contains some 780,000 distinct CDR3 sequences, about 56% of which appear only once. The CDR3 totals 14 residues. From germline, CDR1 is MGHRA and CDR2 YSYEKL. Between the trimmed V and J ends, which lost 0 bases and 4 bases, there was a span of 9 bases.

This TCR derives from a man aged 35-49 years in good health. Material: blood. The J gene is TRBJ2-5, the V gene TRBV4-1; D not resolved. CDR3 nucleotide sequence: TGCGCCAGCAGCCAAGAAGGTGACGGAGAGACCCAGTACTTC. Translated: CASSQEGDGETQYF.